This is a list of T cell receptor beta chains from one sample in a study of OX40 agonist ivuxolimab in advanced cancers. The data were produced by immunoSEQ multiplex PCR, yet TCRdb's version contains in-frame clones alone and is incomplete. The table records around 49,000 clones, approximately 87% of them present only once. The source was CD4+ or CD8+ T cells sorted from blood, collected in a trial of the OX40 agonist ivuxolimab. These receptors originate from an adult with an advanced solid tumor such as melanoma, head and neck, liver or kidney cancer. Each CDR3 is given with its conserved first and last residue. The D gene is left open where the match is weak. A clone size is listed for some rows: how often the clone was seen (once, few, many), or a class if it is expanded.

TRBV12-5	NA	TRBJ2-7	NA	TGTGCTAGTGGTTTGGTAACCTATAGGGAGCAGTACTTC	CASGLVTYREQYF
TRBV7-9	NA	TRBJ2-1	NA	TGTGCCAGCAGCCCCTCAAGGGGGAGGTTCTACAATGAGCAGTTCTTC	CASSPSRGRFYNEQFF
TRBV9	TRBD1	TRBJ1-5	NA	TGTGCCAGCAGCTCCACAGGGGAGGGCAATCAGCCCCAGCATTTT	CASSSTGEGNQPQHF
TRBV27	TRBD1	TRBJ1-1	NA	TGTGCCAGCAGTCCTCTAGGGGGCCGCTTGAACACTGAAGCTTTCTTT	CASSPLGGRLNTEAFF
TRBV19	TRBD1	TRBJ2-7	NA	TGTGCCAGTAGTCACGGGACAGGGAATAACTACGAGCAGTACTTC	CASSHGTGNNYEQYF
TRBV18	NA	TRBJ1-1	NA	TGTGCCAGCTCACCCGTTTTCCCCATCCGTAACATGAACACTGAAGCTTTCTTT	CASSPVFPIRNMNTEAFF
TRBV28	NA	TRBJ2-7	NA	TGTGCCAGCATGCTTGGGCAGGTGTTTATTAGCCACGAGCAGTACTTC	CASMLGQVFISHEQYF
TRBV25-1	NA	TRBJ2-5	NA	TGTGCCAGCAGTGGAAGCGGGTACCAAGAGACCCAGTACTTC	CASSGSGYQETQYF
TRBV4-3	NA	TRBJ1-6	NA	TGCGCCAGCAGCCAAGTTGTCGGGAGGGTTGGCTCACCCCTCCACTTT	CASSQVVGRVGSPLHF
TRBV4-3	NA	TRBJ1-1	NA	TGCGCCAGCAGCCTCAAAGCAGGGAACACTGAAGCTTTCTTT	CASSLKAGNTEAFF
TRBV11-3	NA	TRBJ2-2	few	TGTGCCAGCAGCCCGGACACCGGGGAGCTGTTTTTT	CASSPDTGELFF
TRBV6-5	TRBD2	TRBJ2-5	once	TGTGCCAGCAGTTACTCGACTAGCGCCCAAGAGACCCAGTACTTC	CASSYSTSAQETQYF
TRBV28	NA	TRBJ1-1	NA	TGTGCCAGCAGTTTCGACCCGGGGTGGGCGAACACTGAAGCTTTCTTT	CASSFDPGWANTEAFF
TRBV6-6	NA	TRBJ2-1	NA	TGTGCCAGCACCGACCCCGAAGGGACAAGTGAGCAGTTCTTC	CASTDPEGTSEQFF
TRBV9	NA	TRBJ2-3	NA	TGTGCCAGCAGCGTAGAGCCCACAGATACGCAGTATTTT	CASSVEPTDTQYF
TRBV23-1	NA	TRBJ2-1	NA	TGCGCCAGCAGTCGGGCGGGGCCAGTCTTGGACAATGAGCAGTTCTTC	CASSRAGPVLDNEQFF
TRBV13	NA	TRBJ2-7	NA	TGTGCCAGCAGCATAGGGGTGGCCTCCGAGCAGTACTTC	CASSIGVASEQYF
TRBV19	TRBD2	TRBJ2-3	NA	TGTGCCACCACCTTGGGGAGCGGGAGGGTCCCAGATACGCAGTATTTT	CATTLGSGRVPDTQYF
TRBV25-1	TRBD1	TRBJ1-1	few	TGTGCCAGCAGTGAATTCGGGACAGCTTACACTGAAGCTTTCTTT	CASSEFGTAYTEAFF
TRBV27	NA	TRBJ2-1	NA	TGTGCCAGCAGTTTAGTGGGAGCCCACTCCTACAATGAGCAGTTCTTC	CASSLVGAHSYNEQFF
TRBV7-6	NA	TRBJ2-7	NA	TGTGCCAGCAGCTTAGGGGTGGGCACTGCCTACGAGCAGTACTTC	CASSLGVGTAYEQYF
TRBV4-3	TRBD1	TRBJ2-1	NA	TGCGCCAGCAGCTCTGGGACAGGGGCAGGCTACAATGAGCAGTTCTTC	CASSSGTGAGYNEQFF